These 5 T cell receptor beta chains came from one sample sequenced in a study of OX40 agonist ivuxolimab in advanced cancers. Here immunoSEQ multiplex PCR was the method, and the copy in TCRdb shows in-frame clones only, minus some. The sample consists of tens of thousands of clones, 80% to 90% of them appearing once. The specimen was CD4+ or CD8+ T cells sorted from blood, collected in a trial of the OX40 agonist ivuxolimab. The receptors shown here come from an adult with an advanced solid tumor such as melanoma, head and neck, liver or kidney cancer.

This clone was found a few times. The chain is built from TRBV25-1 and TRBJ1-1; unclear D gene. The CDR3 loop spans 12 amino acids. Trimming removed 4 bases from V and 2 bases from J, with 5 bases in between. Germline loops: CDR1 MGHDK, CDR2 SYGVNS. CDR3 amino acids: CASSGGNTEAFF. DNA for the CDR3: TGTGCCAGCAGTGGGGGAAACACTGAAGCTTTCTTT.

This clone was picked up a small number of times. The CDR3 loop reads CASSQTGYLDTEAFF. CDR3 DNA sequence: TGTGCCAGCAGTCAAACAGGGTACTTGGACACTGAAGCTTTCTTT. The chain couples TRBV13 to TRBJ1-1, with D possibly matching TRBD1 (6 bases). The germline V gene encodes CDR1 PRHDT and CDR2 FYEKMQ (reference sequence). V lost 6 bases and J 3 bases, leaving 17 bases between the germline ends. The CDR3 is made up of 15 amino acids.

V and J are TRBV29-1 and TRBJ2-1; D is ambiguous. This CDR3 is built from 13 residues. The V and J ends lost 7 bases and 0 bases respectively, with 10 bases between them. Germline assignment: CDR1 SQVTM and CDR2 ANQGSEA. Here the CDR3 DNA reads TGCAGCGGCGTGACAAGCTCCTACAATGAGCAGTTCTTC. It specifies CSGVTSSYNEQFF.

The V and J genes are TRBV19 and TRBJ2-2; TRBD1 is a possible D gene (6 bases). The CDR3 is 14 amino acids. The V gene's germline CDR1 is LNHDA and CDR2 SQIVND (reference sequence). Trimming stripped 5 bases from V and 6 bases from J, with 13 bases between. The CDR3 loop is CASSLIQGSGELFF. CDR3 in DNA: TGTGCCAGTAGTCTAATACAGGGATCCGGGGAGCTGTTTTTT.

The chain is built from TRBV6-5 and TRBJ2-1; the D gene is possibly TRBD1 (5 bases). The CDR3 consists of 14 residues. Germline CDR1 reads MNHEY; CDR2 reads SVGAGI. Trimming took off 2 bases at V and 0 bases at J, with 5 bases between the two ends. The CDR3 loop is CASSYDSSYNEQFF. CDR3 in DNA: TGTGCCAGCAGTTACGACAGCTCCTACAATGAGCAGTTCTTC.